These 13 T cell receptor beta chains share one sample of origin, sequenced in a study of blood T cell repertoires in COVID-19. The data were produced by immunoSEQ multiplex PCR, yet TCRdb's version contains in-frame clones alone and is incomplete. The data contain fewer than 250,000 clones, about 87% of them seen just once; the ten biggest clones take up approximately 1.8%. Sequencing used peripheral blood. The receptors originated from a man in his 70s with acute or convalescent COVID-19.

The chain uses TRBV7-7 and TRBJ2-2; TRBD2 agrees at 9 bases. V shed 4 bases and J 8 bases; nucleotides not matched to a gene: 11. The CDR3 is made up of 16 amino acids. The germline V gene encodes CDR1 SSHAT and CDR2 FNYEAQ (reference sequence). The CDR3 DNA follows: TGTGCCAGCAGCTCCACGGGGCTAGCGGGATCGGGGGAGCTGTTTTTT. Amino acid sequence: CASSSTGLAGSGELFF.

The rearrangement joins TRBV5-1 to TRBJ2-2; 8 bases are a match to TRBD1. Trimming took 4 bases from V and 2 from J; bases not matched to a gene: 4. The CDR3 consists of 15 residues. CDR1 and CDR2 from the germline V gene are SGHRS and YFSETQ. CDR3 sequence: CASSPGQANTGELFF. Here the CDR3 DNA reads TGCGCCAGCAGCCCGGGACAGGCAAACACCGGGGAGCTGTTTTTT.

V usage is TRBV2 and J usage is TRBJ1-1, with D possibly TRBD1 on 6 matching bases. Trimming shortened V by 4 bases and J by 0 bases, and 12 bases separated the two germline ends. This CDR3 has 15 amino acids. From germline, CDR1 is SNHLY and CDR2 FYNNEI. CDR3 in DNA: TGTGCCAGCAGTGGGCAGGGGACCTTGAACACTGAAGCTTTCTTT. Translated: CASSGQGTLNTEAFF.

This clone was detected only once. The chain couples TRBV5-1 to TRBJ2-7; D gene ambiguous. Trimming removed 9 bases from V and 0 bases from J, with 16 bases in between. The CDR3 is 14 amino acids. From germline, CDR1 is SGHRS and CDR2 YFSETQ. CDR3 coding DNA: TGCGCCACCTCGACTGATATGAGCTCCTACGAGCAGTACTTC. This encodes CATSTDMSSYEQYF.

J is TRBJ2-2 and V is TRBV15; the D gene is possibly TRBD1 (5 bases). Trimming took off 0 bases at V and 5 bases at J, with 13 bases between the two ends. Per the germline V gene, CDR1 is LNHNV and CDR2 is YYDKDF (reference sequence). CDR3 size: 16 residues. In nucleotides, the CDR3 is TGTGCCACCAGCAGAGATCGGCAGGGCAGGACCGGGGAGCTGTTTTTT. As protein: CATSRDRQGRTGELFF.

V and J are TRBV6-5 and TRBJ2-2; D is unclear. V was clipped by 6 bases and J by 0 bases, with 5 bases between them. Germline V gene data show CDR1 as MNHEY and CDR2 as SVGAGI. CDR3 size: 13 residues. CDR3 in amino acids: CASRRTNTGELFF. The CDR3 DNA reads TGTGCCAGCAGGCGAACGAACACCGGGGAGCTGTTTTTT.

This chain joins TRBV7-8 and TRBJ2-7; 9 bases fit TRBD1. With 1 base clipped from V and 1 base from J, the junction kept 5 bases outside the gene matches. Germline loops: CDR1 SGHVS, CDR2 FQNEAQ. The CDR3 totals 16 residues. The CDR3 nucleotides are TGTGCCAGCAGCTTAGGAGGGACAGGGACTTCCTACGAGCAGTACTTC. This codes for CASSLGGTGTSYEQYF.

CDR3 loop: CASSRQVSNQPQHF. The CDR3 bases are TGTGCCAGCAGTCGTCAGGTTAGCAATCAGCCCCAGCATTTT. J is TRBJ1-5 and V is TRBV2; the D is unclear. Germline V lookup: CDR1 SNHLY, CDR2 FYNNEI. This CDR3 is 14 amino acids long. The germline V and J ends were trimmed by 5 bases and 0 bases, with 8 bases remaining between them.

This clone was seen a few times. This chain links TRBV2 with TRBJ2-5, with a weak D call TRBD1 (6 bases). CDR3 length equals 13 residues. CDR1 is SNHLY, CDR2 FYNNEI, per germline. The V gene lost 7 bases and the J gene lost 2 bases, with 11 bases spanning the gap. The CDR3: CASTSDSQETQYF. DNA for the CDR3: TGTGCCAGCACATCGGACAGTCAAGAGACCCAGTACTTC.

The chain carries TRBV5-4 and TRBJ1-2, with D possibly being TRBD1 (5 bases). Looked up from germline, CDR1 is SGHNT and CDR2 is YYREEE (reference sequence). Trimming cost V 4 bases and J 6 bases, with 16 bases left between them. The CDR3 extends over 14 amino acids. The CDR3 sequence is CASSPREVLHGYTF. The CDR3 DNA is TGTGCCAGCAGCCCCAGGGAGGTCTTGCATGGCTACACCTTC.

This sequence joins TRBV10-3 and TRBJ1-2; 8 nucleotides agree with TRBD1. Per the germline V gene, CDR1 is ENHRY and CDR2 is SYGVKD. J was trimmed by 8 bases and V by 7 bases; bases with no gene match: 6. CDR3 size: 12 residues. The CDR3 here is CAITPTGDGYTF. The CDR3 nucleotides read TGTGCCATCACCCCGACAGGGGACGGCTACACCTTC.

Only one count was recorded for this clone. The chain couples TRBV19 to TRBJ2-2; 12 bases map to TRBD2. This CDR3 has 16 amino acids. J lost 1 base, V lost 6 bases, and 3 bases had no gene match. CDR1 and CDR2 (germline): LNHDA, SQIVND (reference sequence). CDR3 coding DNA: TGTGCCAGTAGAAGGGGACTAGCGGGGAACACCGGGGAGCTGTTTTTT. This translates into CASRRGLAGNTGELFF. The full variable domain, in which reference TRBV19 and TRBJ2-2 provide the parts outside the CDR3, is DGGITQSPKYLFRKEGQNVTLSCEQNLNHDAMYWYRQDPGQGLRLIYYSQIVNDFQKGDIAEGYSVSREKKESFPLTVTSAQKNPTAFYLCASRRGLAGNTGELFFGEGSRLTVL.

This chain links TRBV12-3 or TRBV12-4 with TRBJ1-1, with 7 bases fitting TRBD1. The J segment lost 5 bases and the V segment lost 4 bases, leaving 4 bases of the junction unmatched. This CDR3 is 13 amino acids long. The CDR3 DNA reads as TGTGCCAGCAGTTCGACAGGGAGGACTGAAGCTTTCTTT. It yields the protein CASSSTGRTEAFF.